The 31 T cell receptor beta chains in this list originate from one sample, sequenced in a study of beta chain features in type 1 diabetes. Findings and limits, study-wide: Type 1 diabetes patients showed a moderate but significant shortening of TCRB CDR3s in all four CD4+ subsets.

Sequencing targeted expressed TCRB transcripts, as all isolated RNA had been reverse transcribed. The protocol was immunoSEQ multiplex PCR, while the TCRdb copy is restricted to in-frame clones and leaves out a portion. The sample has 230,000 or so clones, 16% seen once. The antigens for these receptors are not known. The material sequenced was naive CD4+ T cells from blood. The receptors were sampled from a man aged 25 to 45 with type 1 diabetes.

CDR3 region: CASMDVGRHGYTF. The CDR3 DNA is TGTGCCAGCATGGACGTAGGGAGGCATGGCTACACCTTC. This sequence joins TRBV25-1 and TRBJ1-2, with unresolved D. This CDR3 comprises 13 residues. V was shortened by 7 bases and J by 6 bases, with 15 bases between the two germline ends. The V gene's germline CDR1 is MGHDK and CDR2 SYGVNS.

This clone was found a few times. This chain joins TRBV5-4 and TRBJ2-1, with D tentatively TRBD2 (5 bases). Trimming removed 1 base at V and 0 bases at J, with 14 bases between. The CDR3 consists of 17 residues. Germline V lookup: CDR1 SGHNT, CDR2 YYREEE (reference sequence). The CDR3 here is CASSLSLRASSYNEQFF. DNA of the CDR3: TGTGCCAGCAGCTTGAGTCTGCGGGCCAGCTCCTACAATGAGCAGTTCTTC. The entire variable domain, with the rest obtained from reference TRBV5-4 and TRBJ2-1, is as follows: ETGVTQSPTHLIKTRGQQVTLRCSSQSGHNTVSWYQQALGQGPQFIFQYYREEENGRGNFPPRFSGLQFPNYSSELNVNALELDDSALYLCASSLSLRASSYNEQFFGPGTRLTVL.

The V and J genes are TRBV10-3 and TRBJ2-7; maybe TRBD1 (5 bases). V was pared by 8 bases and J by 0 bases, with 11 bases between. This CDR3 spans 13 amino acids. The germline gives CDR1 ENHRY, CDR2 SYGVKD. The CDR3 region has the DNA TGTGCCATCTCGGACACGATCTCCTACGAGCAGTACTTC. Residues: CAISDTISYEQYF.

This clone was seen a handful of times. V and J are TRBV14 and TRBJ2-7; 10 nucleotides match TRBD2. The CDR3 is 14 residues long. The germline gives CDR1 SGHDN, CDR2 FVKESK. Trimming at V came to 2 bases and at J to 3 bases, leaving 1 base not matched to a gene. In DNA form, the CDR3 reads TGTGCCAGCAGCCAATCTAGCGGGAGCTACGAGCAGTACTTC. This gives the protein CASSQSSGSYEQYF.

This clone was seen more than once but under ten times. J is TRBJ1-1 and V is TRBV29-1, with D uncertain. Germline V lookup: CDR1 SQVTM, CDR2 ANQGSEA. Trimming took off 2 bases at V and 12 bases at J, with 19 bases between the two ends. The CDR3 is made up of 13 amino acids. The CDR3 is CSVERSRGRETFF. The CDR3 DNA is TGCAGCGTTGAACGTTCTCGGGGTCGCGAAACTTTCTTT.

This clone came up a few times. This rearrangement joins TRBV7-9 to TRBJ2-7; D gene uncertain. The CDR3 is 15 residues long. The germline V and J ends were trimmed by 1 base and 4 bases, with 14 bases remaining between them. Looked up from germline, CDR1 is SEHNR and CDR2 is FQNEAQ (reference sequence). The CDR3 DNA reads as TGTGCCAGCAGCTTAGATCGGGTTTTCCATTACGAGCAGTACTTC. Translation: CASSLDRVFHYEQYF.

This clone was recorded a few times. Compared with germline, one end of the junction differs, possibly owing to a read error. J is TRBJ2-1 and V is TRBV19, with D hard to call. The CDR3 covers 11 residues. Germline CDR1 and CDR2: LNHDA and SQIVND (reference sequence). Here the CDR3 reads CASSSNNEQFF. As DNA, the CDR3 is TGTGCCAGTAGCTCCAACAATGAGCAGTTCTTC.

This clone has only a few counts. V gene TRBV29-1 combines with J gene TRBJ1-5; D unclear. V lost 4 bases and J lost 4, with 11 bases in between. CDR3 length: 13 amino acids. Germline CDR1 is SQVTM and CDR2 is ANQGSEA. In nucleotides, the CDR3 is TGCAGCGTTGGCGCGGACCCGAATCAGCCCCAGCATTTT. As protein: CSVGADPNQPQHF.

CDR3 sequence: CASSREGRQETQYF. Written as DNA, the CDR3 is TGCGCCAGCAGCCGAGAGGGGAGACAAGAGACCCAGTACTTC. The chain links TRBV4-3 to TRBJ2-5; either TRBD1 or TRBD2 may supply D (5 bases each). The germline V gene encodes CDR1 LGHNA and CDR2 YSLEER. Trimming cost V 4 bases and J 2 bases, with 11 bases left between them. This CDR3 is built from 14 residues.

This clone was recorded a few times. The rearrangement joins TRBV7-9 to TRBJ2-1; D gene unclear. V dropped 5 bases and J dropped 0 bases, with 8 bases sitting between them. The CDR3 consists of 14 residues. CDR1 is SEHNR and CDR2 is FQNEAQ in the germline V gene (reference sequence). DNA for the CDR3: TGTGCCAGCAGCCCAATACTCTCCTACAATGAGCAGTTCTTC. Protein sequence: CASSPILSYNEQFF.

V gene TRBV10-3 combines with J gene TRBJ2-5, with D perhaps given as TRBD1 or TRBD2 (5 bases each). Trimming pared 6 bases from V and 1 base from J, leaving 12 bases between. This CDR3 spans 14 amino acids. CDR1 ENHRY and CDR2 SYGVKD come from the germline V gene. The DNA of the CDR3 is TGTGCCATCAGCGGGACGGGCGGCCAAGAGACCCAGTACTTC. Translating gives CAISGTGGQETQYF.

The table lists this clone with a few counts. V gene TRBV29-1 combines with J gene TRBJ2-5, with D possibly being TRBD1 (6 bases). Per germline, CDR1 SQVTM and CDR2 ANQGSEA. This CDR3 is built from 14 residues. V was shortened by 7 bases and J by 2 bases, with 17 bases between the two germline ends. The CDR3 loop reads CSGQGGPKQETQYF. CDR3 DNA: TGCAGCGGACAAGGGGGTCCGAAGCAAGAGACCCAGTACTTC.

V gene TRBV28 combines with J gene TRBJ2-7; maybe TRBD2 (6 bases). Trimming removed 3 bases from V and 6 bases from J, with 9 bases in between. CDR3 length: 12 residues. The germline CDR1 and CDR2 sequences are MDHEN and SYDVKM. The CDR3 region is CASSFGGLEQYF. The CDR3 DNA is TGTGCCAGCAGTTTCGGAGGGCTCGAGCAGTACTTC.

The chain employs TRBV9 and TRBJ2-1; D remains ambiguous. The CDR3 has 15 amino acids. Trimming cost V 0 bases and J 8 bases, with 15 bases left between them. Germline-derived CDR1 and CDR2 are SGDLS and YYNGEE. The CDR3 loop reads CASSVAAIREDEQFF. The CDR3 DNA sequence: TGTGCCAGCAGCGTAGCGGCCATTCGAGAGGATGAGCAGTTCTTC.

The genes are TRBV28 and TRBJ2-6; no clear D gene. Trimming removed 4 bases from V and 0 bases from J, with 19 bases in between. Germline V gene lookup returns CDR1 MDHEN and CDR2 SYDVKM. This CDR3 is 19 amino acids long. CDR3 residues: CASSSPGRRIPSGANVLTF. The CDR3 DNA is TGTGCCAGCAGTTCCCCAGGTCGCCGGATCCCCTCTGGGGCCAACGTCCTGACTTTC. The whole variable domain, remainder taken from reference TRBV28 and TRBJ2-6, is DVKVTQSSRYLVKRTGEKVFLECVQDMDHENMFWYRQDPGLGLRLIYFSYDVKMKEKGDIPEGYSVSREKKERFSLILESASTNQTSMYLCASSSPGRRIPSGANVLTFGAGSRLTVL.

This clone was detected a few times. The genes are TRBV11-2 and TRBJ2-7, with 7 bases fitting TRBD2. The length of the CDR3 is 14 residues. The junction had 5 bases not matched to a gene; V was cut back by 3 bases and J by 3 bases. Germline-derived CDR1 and CDR2 are SGHAT and FQNNGV. DNA of the CDR3: TGTGCCAGCAGCTTCCAGCGGGGAAGCTACGAGCAGTACTTC. Protein product: CASSFQRGSYEQYF.

This clone was found a few times. The rearrangement uses TRBV29-1 and TRBJ2-7, with TRBD2 matching 7 bases. V was clipped by 5 bases and J by 4 bases; unmatched bases: 11. Germline lookup yields CDR1 SQVTM and CDR2 ANQGSEA. CDR3 length: 14 residues. The CDR3 is CSVPRGGSLYEQYF. The CDR3 region has the DNA TGCAGCGTTCCTAGGGGCGGGAGTCTTTACGAGCAGTACTTC.

The table lists this clone with a few counts. The CDR3: CAIMANYEQYF. In nucleotides, the CDR3 is TGTGCCATCATGGCCAACTACGAGCAGTACTTC. V is TRBV10-3 and J is TRBJ2-7; D gene uncertain. In germline, CDR1 is ENHRY, CDR2 SYGVKD. Trimming pared 7 bases from V and 3 bases from J, leaving 7 bases between. The CDR3 consists of 11 residues.

In this sample, this clone turned up a few times. The junction shows a germline mismatch at one end, possibly a read error. The gene calls are TRBV2 and TRBJ1-4; no definite D call. The CDR3 loop spans 11 amino acids. Germline-derived CDR1 and CDR2 are SNHLY and FYNNEI. The CDR3 protein is CASRAEGLGIF. Written as DNA, the CDR3 is TGTGCCAGCAGGGCAGAAGGCTTGGGGATTTTT.

This clone was counted a few times. This chain uses TRBV7-9 with TRBJ1-5; no reliable D call. Trimming left V 8 bases short and J 4 bases short, with 9 bases between. The CDR3 runs 12 residues. Germline CDR1 is SEHNR and CDR2 is FQNEAQ (reference sequence). For the CDR3, the DNA is TGTGCCAGCGGTATTACGAATCAGCCCCAGCATTTT. Protein: CASGITNQPQHF.

V usage is TRBV25-1 and J usage is TRBJ2-2; a weak D match, TRBD1 (6 bases). The CDR3 loop spans 16 amino acids. The germline V and J ends were trimmed by 3 bases and 5 bases, with 16 bases remaining between them. In germline, CDR1 is MGHDK, CDR2 SYGVNS. CDR3 protein: CASSDFQQGITGELFF. DNA of the CDR3: TGTGCCAGCAGTGATTTCCAACAGGGAATTACCGGGGAGCTGTTTTTT. Based on the CDR3 plus reference TRBV25-1 and TRBJ2-2, the full variable domain is EADIYQTPRYLVIGTGKKITLECSQTMGHDKMYWYQQDPGMELHLIHYSYGVNSTEKGDLSSESTVSRIRTEHFPLTLESARPSHTSQYLCASSDFQQGITGELFFGEGSRLTVL.

This clone was counted a few times. The CDR3 is CASSTRTGRSYEQYF. The CDR3 region has the DNA TGTGCCAGCAGCACCAGGACAGGGAGGTCCTACGAGCAGTACTTC. This chain connects TRBV7-9 to TRBJ2-7; 8 bases match TRBD1. The CDR3 contains 15 residues. CDR1 is SEHNR, CDR2 FQNEAQ, per germline (reference sequence). With V trimmed by 5 bases and J by 1 base, 7 bases remained unmatched.

The chain carries TRBV28 and TRBJ2-1; 14 bases align to TRBD2. CDR1 and CDR2 from the germline V gene are MDHEN and SYDVKM. The junction had 2 bases not matched to a gene; V was cut back by 3 bases and J by 10 bases. The CDR3 is 14 residues long. The CDR3 DNA follows: TGTGCCAGCAGTTTGACTAGCGGGAGGGAAGAGCAGTTCTTC. Protein sequence: CASSLTSGREEQFF.

This clone has only a few counts. This rearrangement joins TRBV30 to TRBJ1-3; D perhaps matches TRBD1 (6 bases). CDR1 and CDR2 from the germline V gene are GTSNPN and SVGIG (reference sequence). The germline V and J ends were trimmed by 4 bases and 2 bases, with 15 bases remaining between them. CDR3 length: 15 amino acids. The CDR3 coding sequence is TGTGCCTGGACTACAGGGATTCTTGCTGGAAACACCATATATTTT. Translation: CAWTTGILAGNTIYF.

In DNA, the CDR3 is TGTGCCAGCCCCCCCGATCCCACAGATACGCAGTATTTT. This encodes CASPPDPTDTQYF. The genes are TRBV7-2 and TRBJ2-3; D is unresolved. Germline V gene sequence: CDR1 SGHTA, CDR2 FQGNSA. The V end lost 8 bases, the J end lost 2 bases, and 11 bases lay between the germline ends. The CDR3 spans 13 residues. Using reference TRBV7-2 and TRBJ2-3 for the parts outside the CDR3, the full variable domain is GAGVSQSPSNKVTEKGKDVELRCDPISGHTALYWYRQSLGQGLEFLIYFQGNSAPDKSGLPSDRFSAERTGGSVSTLTIQRTQQEDSAVYLCASPPDPTDTQYFGPGTRLTVL.

This clone was seen a few times. The rearrangement uses TRBV4-3 and TRBJ2-3; D is undetermined. This CDR3 contains 15 residues. V was trimmed by 1 base and J by 4 bases, leaving 12 bases between them. The germline V gene has CDR1 LGHNA and CDR2 YSLEER. The CDR3 region is CASSQGAPNADTQYF. CDR3 bases: TGCGCCAGCAGCCAAGGAGCTCCGAACGCAGATACGCAGTATTTT.

This clone was recorded a few times. This chain joins TRBV5-1 and TRBJ2-7, with 10 bases matching TRBD2. Germline V gives CDR1 SGHRS, CDR2 YFSETQ. V was pared by 0 bases and J by 3 bases, with 3 bases of the junction left unmatched. This CDR3 has 15 amino acids. CDR3 protein: CASSLASGSSYEQYF. CDR3 nucleotides: TGCGCCAGCAGCTTGGCTAGCGGGAGTAGCTACGAGCAGTACTTC. The complete variable domain, with remaining parts taken from reference TRBV5-1 and TRBJ2-7, reads KAGVTQTPRYLIKTRGQQVTLSCSPISGHRSVSWYQQTPGQGLQFLFEYFSETQRNKGNFPGRFSGRQFSNSRSEMNVSTLELGDSALYLCASSLASGSSYEQYFGPGTRLTVT.

A few counts support this clone. J is TRBJ2-4 and V is TRBV5-6; D gene ambiguous. The V gene's germline CDR1 is SGHDT and CDR2 YYEEEE. Trimming took off 2 bases at V and 1 base at J, with 10 bases between the two ends. This CDR3 spans 15 amino acids. CDR3 bases: TGTGCCAGCAGCTTTGGGTTGCTGGCCAAAAACATTCAGTACTTC. Residues: CASSFGLLAKNIQYF. The full variable domain, rest sourced from reference TRBV5-6 and TRBJ2-4, is DAGVTQSPTHLIKTRGQQVTLRCSPKSGHDTVSWYQQALGQGPQFIFQYYEEEERQRGNFPDRFSGHQFPNYSSELNVNALLLGDSALYLCASSFGLLAKNIQYFGAGTRLSVL.

This clone was seen a handful of times. This chain connects TRBV29-1 to TRBJ2-7, with 9 bases fitting TRBD1. The CDR3 extends over 13 amino acids. From germline, CDR1 is SQVTM and CDR2 ANQGSEA. Unmatched junction bases numbered 7, after V lost 4 bases and J lost 6 bases. CDR3 in amino acids: CSVAWTGEGEQYF. The DNA for the CDR3 is TGCAGCGTTGCCTGGACAGGGGAAGGCGAGCAGTACTTC.

The chain employs TRBV29-1 and TRBJ2-2; no clear D gene. Germline-derived CDR1 and CDR2 are SQVTM and ANQGSEA. The CDR3 extends over 13 amino acids. Trimming took off 3 bases at V and 4 bases at J, with 9 bases between the two ends. The CDR3 loop is CSVDAYSTGELFF. CDR3 DNA: TGCAGCGTTGATGCCTATTCCACCGGGGAGCTGTTTTTT.

The chain has TRBV30 and TRBJ2-7; TRBD2 agrees at 8 bases. The CDR3 runs 15 residues. The trim removed 5 bases at V and 3 bases at J, leaving 12 bases unmatched. Germline V lookup: CDR1 GTSNPN, CDR2 SVGIG (reference sequence). Written as DNA, the CDR3 is TGTGCCTGGGAACCCAACGCGGGGGGAGTCTACGAGCAGTACTTC. Translation: CAWEPNAGGVYEQYF.